The 15 T cell receptor beta chains below come from one sample, sequenced in a study of cytomegalovirus exposure and HLA in healthy donors. Some clones are missing from TCRdb's copy, which holds only in-frame ones; the method was immunoSEQ multiplex PCR. The table records 150,000 to 200,000 clones, more than 75% of them present only once. Sequenced material: PBMCs. Receptors were obtained from a man aged 18 to 30 in good health and CMV-seropositive.

The rearrangement uses TRBV5-6 and TRBJ2-5; D call uncertain. The CDR3 runs 13 residues. With 3 bases removed from V and 4 bases from J, the gap between germline ends came to 10 bases. Germline V gives CDR1 SGHDT, CDR2 YYEEEE. As DNA, the CDR3 is TGTGCCAGCAGCTCTCGGGTGGGAGAGACCCAGTACTTC. This encodes CASSSRVGETQYF.

This clone has a handful of counts. J is TRBJ1-2 and V is TRBV4-2; maybe TRBD1 (6 bases). CDR3 length equals 15 residues. Germline CDR1 and CDR2: LGHNA and YNFKEQ. Trimming left V 3 bases short and J 1 base short, with 12 bases between. CDR3: CASSHRGSGNYGYTF. The CDR3 DNA reads TGTGCCAGCAGCCATAGGGGGTCGGGTAACTATGGCTACACCTTC.

The J gene is TRBJ1-6, the V gene TRBV9, with TRBD1 matching over 10 bases. The V segment lost 0 bases and the J segment 10 bases; nucleotides outside the gene matches: 4. The CDR3 contains 15 residues. Looked up from germline, CDR1 is SGDLS and CDR2 is YYNGEE. CDR3 amino acids: CASSVAGTGASPLHF. CDR3 DNA: TGTGCCAGCAGCGTAGCCGGGACAGGGGCCTCACCCCTCCACTTT.

This sequence joins TRBV4-2 and TRBJ1-1; 9 bases match TRBD1. The germline gives CDR1 LGHNA, CDR2 YNFKEQ. There are 13 residues in the CDR3. The V and J ends lost 5 bases and 10 bases, in that order; junction bases with no gene match: 8. The CDR3 region is CASSGGTGIRAFF. CDR3 sequence (DNA): TGTGCCAGCAGCGGGGGGACAGGGATTAGAGCTTTCTTT.

This rearrangement joins TRBV5-6 to TRBJ2-3, with 10 bases matching TRBD1. The CDR3 covers 15 residues. The V and J ends lost 2 bases and 4 bases, in that order; junction bases with no gene match: 4. Germline CDR1 is SGHDT and CDR2 is YYEEEE. The CDR3 sequence is CASSFGTGEADTQYF. The CDR3 coding sequence is TGTGCCAGCAGCTTCGGGACAGGGGAGGCAGATACGCAGTATTTT. The variable domain in full, with the rest retrieved from reference TRBV5-6 and TRBJ2-3, is DAGVTQSPTHLIKTRGQQVTLRCSPKSGHDTVSWYQQALGQGPQFIFQYYEEEERQRGNFPDRFSGHQFPNYSSELNVNALLLGDSALYLCASSFGTGEADTQYFGPGTRLTVL.

V and J are TRBV18 and TRBJ1-5; D gene unclear. Germline CDR1 reads KGHSH; CDR2 reads LQKENI. The CDR3 contains 15 residues. V was trimmed by 6 bases and J by 6 bases, leaving 18 bases between them. CDR3 residues: CASSYEGPGVQPQHF. The CDR3 DNA follows: TGTGCCAGCTCGTATGAGGGCCCGGGAGTTCAGCCCCAGCATTTT.

This clone has more than one count but fewer than ten. J is TRBJ2-5 and V is TRBV7-9; 13 bases map to TRBD2. This CDR3 spans 15 amino acids. The trim removed 6 bases at V and 4 bases at J, leaving 5 bases unmatched. Germline V gives CDR1 SEHNR, CDR2 FQNEAQ (reference sequence). CDR3 DNA sequence: TGTGCCAGCAGTTTGGGACTAGCGGGAACAGAGACCCAGTACTTC. Its translation: CASSLGLAGTETQYF.

This clone was counted a single time. This rearrangement joins TRBV19 to TRBJ1-1; D call uncertain. Germline CDR1 reads LNHDA; CDR2 reads SQIVND (reference sequence). This CDR3 comprises 13 residues. Deletions cut 3 bases from V and 5 bases from J, with 10 bases between. CDR3 bases: TGTGCCAGTAGTATGGTCGGAGGGACTGAAGCTTTCTTT. Protein sequence: CASSMVGGTEAFF. Together with reference TRBV19 and TRBJ1-1, the CDR3 gives the full variable domain: DGGITQSPKYLFRKEGQNVTLSCEQNLNHDAMYWYRQDPGQGLRLIYYSQIVNDFQKGDIAEGYSVSREKKESFPLTVTSAQKNPTAFYLCASSMVGGTEAFFGQGTRLTVV.

The chain combines TRBV4-3 with TRBJ2-5; 11 bases fit TRBD2. This CDR3 has 17 amino acids. The germline V gene encodes CDR1 LGHNA and CDR2 YSLEER. Losses at the gene ends were 1 base for V and 5 bases for J; bases not matched to a gene: 9. The CDR3 DNA sequence: TGCGCCAGCAGCCAAGTCATAGCGGGGGGGCCTGGGGAGACCCAGTACTTC. It encodes CASSQVIAGGPGETQYF.

CDR3 sequence (DNA): TGTGCCAGCAGCCCCGGACAGGGAAGGATCGGGGAGCTGTTTTTT. It encodes CASSPGQGRIGELFF. The gene calls are TRBV7-2 and TRBJ2-2; TRBD1 aligns across 8 bases. After removal of 5 bases from V and 7 bases from J, the junction contained 9 bases not matched to a gene. The CDR3 covers 15 residues. Looked up from germline, CDR1 is SGHTA and CDR2 is FQGNSA.

V and J are TRBV5-1 and TRBJ2-3; D is uncertain. CDR3 size: 13 residues. Trimming stripped 0 bases from V and 4 bases from J, with 6 bases between. Germline V gene sequence: CDR1 SGHRS, CDR2 YFSETQ. DNA for the CDR3: TGCGCCAGCAGCTTGGCCGGTCCAGATACGCAGTATTTT. This sequence encodes CASSLAGPDTQYF.

V is TRBV6-6 and J is TRBJ2-3, with TRBD2 identical over 9 bases. Germline V gives CDR1 MNHNY, CDR2 SVGAGI (reference sequence). Germline trimming cut 5 bases from V and 2 bases from J; bases unmatched to any gene: 5. CDR3 size: 15 residues. In DNA form, the CDR3 reads TGTGCCAGCAGTCCTAGCGGGGCTCCCACAGATACGCAGTATTTT. As protein: CASSPSGAPTDTQYF.

This clone was counted a few times. The V and J genes are TRBV6-6 and TRBJ1-2; maybe TRBD1 (6 bases). V lost 4 bases, J lost 2 bases, and 8 bases lay in between. This CDR3 contains 13 residues. Germline V gene data show CDR1 as MNHNY and CDR2 as SVGAGI (reference sequence). This chain's CDR3 is CASSWTDNYGYTF. CDR3 nucleotide sequence: TGTGCCAGCAGTTGGACAGACAACTATGGCTACACCTTC.

The genes are TRBV5-8 and TRBJ1-2; 8 nucleotides line up with TRBD1. The germline gives CDR1 SGHTS, CDR2 YDEGEE. The CDR3 loop spans 14 amino acids. The ends lost 4 bases at V and 3 bases at J; junction bases unmatched: 5. CDR3 nucleotides: TGTGCCAGCAGCCGGGACAGGACGTACTATGGCTACACCTTC. It yields the protein CASSRDRTYYGYTF.

This clone was counted a single time. This may come from a read error, since a much larger clone is one base off. This chain links TRBV5-4 with TRBJ2-3; 14 bases are a match to TRBD2. Germline lookup yields CDR1 SGHNT and CDR2 YYREEE (reference sequence). The CDR3 contains 16 residues. Written as DNA, the CDR3 is TGTACCAGCAGCGGGGGACTAGCGGGAGTCACAGATACGCAGTATTTT. Encoded protein: CTSSGGLAGVTDTQYF.